The entry below gives a single T cell receptor beta chain sequence along with its context. Its target is not known. The data belong to a study of cytomegalovirus exposure and HLA in healthy donors. Findings and limits, study-wide: Analyses of presence and absence presupposed an approximately uniform sequencing depth across donors. Association of a missense DCLRE1C variant with TCR beta V- and J-gene trimming was reported in a later analysis.

It was with 60 Vbeta and 13 Jbeta primers that the PCR ran. Original data processing: Some 10 million shared chains were among the approximately 87 million unique TCR beta chains that a later analysis counted. Repertoires were generated with immunoSEQ multiplex PCR, while TCRdb's copy carries only in-frame clones and drops some. V and J calls and clone size are those listed in that table; D and trimming were worked out from the DNA. The sample includes around 83,000 clones, roughly 73% of them seen just once. The germline CDR1 and CDR2 sequences are KGHSH and LQKENI. V trimming: 4 bases; J trimming: 1 base; junction bases outside the gene matches: 3. The CDR3 totals 15 residues. Samples came from healthy bone marrow donors.

V usage is TRBV18 and J usage is TRBJ1-1, with 10 bases that match TRBD1. Material for sequencing was PBMCs. This receptor was obtained from a male donor in good health and CMV-seropositive. For the CDR3, the DNA is TGTGCCAGCTCACAGCGGACAGGGGGGAACACTGAAGCTTTCTTT. Amino acid sequence: CASSQRTGGNTEAFF. The full variable domain, in which reference TRBV18 and TRBJ1-1 provide the parts outside the CDR3, is NAGVMQNPRHLVRRRGQEARLRCSPMKGHSHVYWYRQLPEEGLKFMVYLQKENIIDESGMPKERFSAEFPKEGPSILRIQQVVRGDSAAYFCASSQRTGGNTEAFFGQGTRLTVV.